This passage covers 19 T cell receptor beta chains from one sample sequenced in a study of shared clonotypes between healthy human individuals. TCRdb keeps only in-frame clones here, not all; method: immunoSEQ multiplex PCR. The sample shows 2 million to 2.5 million clones, roughly 95% of them seen only once. The sequenced sample consisted of naive CD4+ T cells sorted from blood. Subset denoted: CD45RA+ positively selected. Receptors were obtained from a man in his late teens or twenties in good health.

J is TRBJ1-2 and V is TRBV30; no clear D gene. CDR3 size: 13 residues. V lost 1 base to trimming and J lost 8 bases, with 14 bases between them. Germline assignment: CDR1 GTSNPN and CDR2 SVGIG (reference sequence). The CDR3 DNA reads as TGTGCCTGGAGTGGAAGGACTTTGGGGGGCTACACCTTC. Amino acid sequence: CAWSGRTLGGYTF.

The rearrangement uses TRBV29-1 and TRBJ1-1; tentative D call: TRBD1 (5 bases). Trimming removed 4 bases at V and 0 bases at J, with 9 bases between. CDR1 SQVTM and CDR2 ANQGSEA come from the germline V gene. The CDR3 is 13 amino acids. Here the CDR3 DNA reads TGCAGCGTTGGACAGAGCATGAACACTGAAGCTTTCTTT. It translates to CSVGQSMNTEAFF.

The chain uses TRBV6-5 and TRBJ2-7, with D possibly being TRBD1 (6 bases). This CDR3 has 14 residues. V lost 8 bases and J lost 1, with 15 bases in between. Germline values: CDR1 MNHEY, CDR2 SVGAGI. The CDR3 DNA reads TGTGCCAGCCCCTCGAAGACAGGTTCCTACGAGCAGTACTTC. Translated: CASPSKTGSYEQYF.

DNA of the CDR3: TGTGCCTGTGAGAAGCGGGGGGGTCCCCGGACCCAGTACTTC. Its translation: CACEKRGGPRTQYF. The chain joins TRBV6-5 to TRBJ2-5, with 10 positions matching TRBD2. CDR1 and CDR2 (germline): MNHEY, SVGAGI. The CDR3 sequence is 14 residues long. The V and J ends lost 11 bases and 7 bases, in that order; junction bases with no gene match: 13.

The chain has TRBV10-3 and TRBJ2-3; either TRBD1 or TRBD2 may fit D (5 bases each). The CDR3 has 15 residues. CDR1 ENHRY and CDR2 SYGVKD come from the germline V gene. The V and J ends lost 9 bases and 0 bases respectively, with 16 bases between them. This chain's CDR3 is CAMGPGPGSTDTQYF. CDR3 bases: TGTGCCATGGGACCGGGACCCGGTAGCACAGATACGCAGTATTTT.

V and J are TRBV30 and TRBJ2-1, with 9 bases fitting TRBD2. With 1 base clipped from V and 4 bases from J, the junction kept 2 bases outside the gene matches. The CDR3 extends over 14 amino acids. Germline CDR1 GTSNPN, CDR2 SVGIG (reference sequence). The CDR3 DNA reads as TGTGCCTGGAGTGGACTAGCGGCATACAATGAGCAGTTCTTC. Its translation is CAWSGLAAYNEQFF.

The rearrangement uses TRBV6-1 and TRBJ1-2; tentative D call: TRBD1 (6 bases). The ends were cut back, 7 bases at V and 7 bases at J, with 16 bases in the middle. Germline V gene data show CDR1 as MNHNS and CDR2 as SASEGT. The CDR3 covers 13 residues. Here the CDR3 DNA reads TGTGCCAGCACAGGACAGACCATCCGTGGCTACACCTTC. Translating gives CASTGQTIRGYTF.

The chain uses TRBV6-1 and TRBJ2-1; unclear D gene. Trimming took off 3 bases at V and 9 bases at J, with 3 bases between the two ends. There are 10 residues in the CDR3. Looked up from germline, CDR1 is MNHNS and CDR2 is SASEGT. The DNA of the CDR3 is TGTGCCAGCAGTGACTTTGAGCAGTTCTTC. Its translation: CASSDFEQFF.

The chain carries TRBV6-5 and TRBJ2-7; 7 bases are shared with TRBD2. The germline CDR1 and CDR2 sequences are MNHEY and SVGAGI. With 4 bases clipped from V and 2 bases from J, the junction kept 5 bases outside the gene matches. The CDR3 has 14 amino acids. The CDR3 nucleotides are TGTGCCAGCAGTTCCGGGAGGCCTACCTACGAGCAGTACTTC. The encoded protein is CASSSGRPTYEQYF.

The rearrangement links TRBV2 to TRBJ1-1; TRBD1 is a possible D gene (5 bases). With 4 bases removed from V and 4 bases from J, the gap between germline ends came to 10 bases. This CDR3 is 13 amino acids long. CDR1 is SNHLY, CDR2 FYNNEI, per germline. The CDR3 loop is CASSGIQATEAFF. In DNA, the CDR3 is TGTGCCAGCAGTGGAATACAGGCCACTGAAGCTTTCTTT. The full variable domain, completed using reference TRBV2 and TRBJ1-1, is EPEVTQTPSHQVTQMGQEVILRCVPISNHLYFYWYRQILGQKVEFLVSFYNNEISEKSEIFDDQFSVERPDGSNFTLKIRSTKLEDSAMYFCASSGIQATEAFFGQGTRLTVV.

The CDR3 loop is CASSLAVTVQGEKLFF. CDR3 sequence (DNA): TGTGCCAGCAGCTTAGCGGTAACAGTGCAAGGGGAAAAACTGTTTTTT. The chain has TRBV11-2 and TRBJ1-4; no definite D call. V was clipped by 1 base and J by 8 bases, with 17 bases between them. The V gene's germline CDR1 is SGHAT and CDR2 FQNNGV. CDR3 length: 16 residues.

This sequence joins TRBV19 and TRBJ1-1; the D gene is possibly TRBD1 (5 bases). The V end lost 7 bases, the J end lost 6 bases, and 18 bases lay between the germline ends. The CDR3 totals 14 residues. The germline V gene encodes CDR1 LNHDA and CDR2 SQIVND (reference sequence). The CDR3 region has the DNA TGTGCCAGTACCGCGACGGGGGTGGTACCTGAAGCTTTCTTT. Protein product: CASTATGVVPEAFF.

This clone was observed once. The chain carries TRBV28 and TRBJ1-4, with TRBD1 matching 7 bases. V lost 6 bases and J lost 4; bases outside the gene matches: 8. The CDR3 runs to 15 residues. Germline V gene lookup returns CDR1 MDHEN and CDR2 SYDVKM. The CDR3 is CASSSGTDSNEKLFF. The DNA of the CDR3 is TGTGCCAGCAGCTCCGGGACAGACAGTAATGAAAAACTGTTTTTT.

This chain joins TRBV10-2 and TRBJ2-1; D may be TRBD2 (6 bases). Germline V CDR1 and CDR2: WSHSY, SAAADI. The CDR3 covers 12 residues. The germline V and J ends were trimmed by 2 bases and 14 bases, with 13 bases remaining between them. Here the CDR3 DNA reads TGCGCCAGCAGTGAGCAACGGGAGCAGAAGTTCTTC. Its translation: CASSEQREQKFF.

The rearrangement joins TRBV10-1 to TRBJ2-3; no reliable D call. V shed 6 bases and J shed 3 bases, with 13 bases lying between them. The V gene's germline CDR1 is WNHNN and CDR2 SYGVQD (reference sequence). The CDR3 sequence is 14 residues long. The CDR3 loop reads CASRGGLSTDTQYF. The CDR3 DNA reads TGCGCCAGCAGAGGTGGGCTATCGACAGATACGCAGTATTTT.

The chain links TRBV27 to TRBJ1-1; D is possibly TRBD1 (6 bases). The CDR3 extends over 16 amino acids. Trimming pared 9 bases from V and 5 bases from J, leaving 25 bases between. Germline CDR1 reads MNHEY; CDR2 reads SMNVEV (reference sequence). The CDR3 loop is CARTSGERFLLTEAFF. The CDR3 coding sequence is TGTGCCAGAACCTCAGGGGAGAGGTTCCTACTTACTGAAGCTTTCTTT.

The V and J genes are TRBV6-1 and TRBJ2-1, with D maybe TRBD2 (5 bases). The germline CDR1 and CDR2 sequences are MNHNS and SASEGT. V was shortened by 8 bases and J by 0 bases, with 11 bases between the two germline ends. The CDR3 is 14 residues long. The CDR3 loop is CASFLADSYNEQFF. The CDR3 coding sequence is TGTGCCAGCTTTCTAGCCGACTCCTACAATGAGCAGTTCTTC.

The chain recombines TRBV14 with TRBJ1-1; a weak D match, TRBD1 (5 bases). V shed 5 bases and J shed 1 base, with 14 bases lying between them. Germline V gives CDR1 SGHDN, CDR2 FVKESK. The CDR3 has 15 residues. In nucleotides, the CDR3 is TGTGCCAGCAGCGTCAGGGCATTGGAGAACACTGAAGCTTTCTTT. Protein: CASSVRALENTEAFF.

This clone was seen once. The V gene is TRBV6-5, the J gene TRBJ2-2; 9 bases align to TRBD2. J was trimmed by 4 bases and V by 6 bases; bases with no gene match: 6. The CDR3 contains 15 residues. Germline V lookup: CDR1 MNHEY, CDR2 SVGAGI. The CDR3 sequence: CASRILAGVTGELFF. The DNA for the CDR3 is TGTGCCAGCAGGATATTAGCGGGAGTCACCGGGGAGCTGTTTTTT.